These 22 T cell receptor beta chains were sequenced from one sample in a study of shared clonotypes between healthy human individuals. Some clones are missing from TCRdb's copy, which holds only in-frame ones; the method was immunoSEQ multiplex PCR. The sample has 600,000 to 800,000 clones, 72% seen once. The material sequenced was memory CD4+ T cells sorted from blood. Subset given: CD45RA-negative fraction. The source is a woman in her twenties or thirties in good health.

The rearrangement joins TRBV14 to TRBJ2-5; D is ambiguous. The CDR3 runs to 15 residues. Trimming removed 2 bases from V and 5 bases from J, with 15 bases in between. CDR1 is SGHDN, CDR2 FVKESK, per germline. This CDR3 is CASSQRQRLGETQYF. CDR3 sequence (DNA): TGTGCCAGCAGCCAACGGCAGCGTCTGGGGGAGACCCAGTACTTC.

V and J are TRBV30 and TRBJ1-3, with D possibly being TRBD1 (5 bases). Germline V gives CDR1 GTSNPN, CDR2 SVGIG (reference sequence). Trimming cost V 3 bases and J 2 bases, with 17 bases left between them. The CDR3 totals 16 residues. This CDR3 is CAWSLAGAGPGNTIYF. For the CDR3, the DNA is TGTGCCTGGAGCCTAGCTGGGGCAGGCCCTGGAAACACCATATATTTT.

This CDR3 reads CASSWDRGGEQYF. The CDR3 nucleotides are TGCGCCAGCAGTTGGGACAGGGGCGGCGAGCAGTACTTC. The J gene is TRBJ2-7, the V gene TRBV5-1; 10 bases line up with TRBD1. This CDR3 is built from 13 residues. Germline V gives CDR1 SGHRS, CDR2 YFSETQ. V was clipped by 5 bases and J by 6 bases; unmatched bases: 5.

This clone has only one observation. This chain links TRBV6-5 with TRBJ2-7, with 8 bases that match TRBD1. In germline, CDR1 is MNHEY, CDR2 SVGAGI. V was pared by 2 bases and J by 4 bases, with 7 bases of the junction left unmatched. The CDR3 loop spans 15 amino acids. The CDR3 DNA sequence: TGTGCCAGCAGTTACGGGGCAGGGGGCATGTACGAGCAGTACTTC. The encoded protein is CASSYGAGGMYEQYF.

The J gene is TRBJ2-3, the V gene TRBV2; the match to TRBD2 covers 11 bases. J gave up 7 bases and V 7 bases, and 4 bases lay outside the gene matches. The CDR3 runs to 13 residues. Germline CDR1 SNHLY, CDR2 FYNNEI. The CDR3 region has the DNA TGTGCCAGCATAGCGGGAGGGCTGAATACGCAGTATTTT. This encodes CASIAGGLNTQYF.

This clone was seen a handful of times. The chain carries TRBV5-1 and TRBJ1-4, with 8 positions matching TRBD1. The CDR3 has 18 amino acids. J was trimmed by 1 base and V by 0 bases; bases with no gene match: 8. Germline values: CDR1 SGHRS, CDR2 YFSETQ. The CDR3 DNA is TGCGCCAGCAGCTTGGTAGGGACAGGCGCCATAACTAATGAAAAACTGTTTTTT. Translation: CASSLVGTGAITNEKLFF.

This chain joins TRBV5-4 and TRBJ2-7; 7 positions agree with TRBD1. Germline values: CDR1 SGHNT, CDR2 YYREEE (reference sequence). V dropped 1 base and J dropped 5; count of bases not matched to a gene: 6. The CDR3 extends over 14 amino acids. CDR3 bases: TGTGCCAGCAGCTTGAGTAGAACAGGGGACGAGCAGTACTTC. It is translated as CASSLSRTGDEQYF.

CDR3: CASSRTGAAPNGYTF. The CDR3 DNA sequence: TGTGCCAGCAGCAGGACAGGGGCAGCTCCAAATGGCTACACCTTC. The V gene is TRBV7-2, the J gene TRBJ1-2, with 9 positions matching TRBD1. This CDR3 spans 15 amino acids. Germline trimming cut 5 bases from V and 6 bases from J; bases unmatched to any gene: 10. Per the germline V gene, CDR1 is SGHTA and CDR2 is FQGNSA.

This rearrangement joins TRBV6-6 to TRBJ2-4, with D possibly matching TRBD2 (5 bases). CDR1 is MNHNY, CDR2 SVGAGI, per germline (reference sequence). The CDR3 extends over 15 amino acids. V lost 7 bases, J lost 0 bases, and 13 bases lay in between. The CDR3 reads CASTEGGLAKNIQYF. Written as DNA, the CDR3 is TGTGCCAGCACCGAGGGCGGCCTAGCCAAAAACATTCAGTACTTC.

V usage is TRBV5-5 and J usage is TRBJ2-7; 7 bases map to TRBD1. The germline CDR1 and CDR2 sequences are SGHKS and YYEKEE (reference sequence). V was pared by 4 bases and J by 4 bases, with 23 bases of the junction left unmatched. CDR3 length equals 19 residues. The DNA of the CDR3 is TGTGCCAGCAGCCCGGGTAGGCTTGGGTCCGGGGACAGTTCGTACGAGCAGTACTTC. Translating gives CASSPGRLGSGDSSYEQYF. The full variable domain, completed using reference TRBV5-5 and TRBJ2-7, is DAGVTQSPTHLIKTRGQQVTLRCSPISGHKSVSWYQQVLGQGPQFIFQYYEKEERGRGNFPDRFSARQFPNYSSELNVNALLLGDSALYLCASSPGRLGSGDSSYEQYFGPGTRLTVT.

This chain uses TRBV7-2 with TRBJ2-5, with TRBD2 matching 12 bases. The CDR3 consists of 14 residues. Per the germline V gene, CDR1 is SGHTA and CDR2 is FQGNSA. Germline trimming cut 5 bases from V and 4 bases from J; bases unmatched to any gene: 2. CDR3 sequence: CASSPGLAGETQYF. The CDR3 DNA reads TGTGCCAGCAGCCCGGGACTAGCGGGAGAGACCCAGTACTTC.

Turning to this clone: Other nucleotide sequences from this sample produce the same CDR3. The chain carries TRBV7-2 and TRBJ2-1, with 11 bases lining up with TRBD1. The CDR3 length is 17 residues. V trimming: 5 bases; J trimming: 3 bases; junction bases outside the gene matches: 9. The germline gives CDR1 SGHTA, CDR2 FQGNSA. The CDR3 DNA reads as TGTGCCAGCAGCCTGGATTCCGGGACAGGGGGCTACAATGAGCAGTTCTTC. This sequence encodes CASSLDSGTGGYNEQFF.

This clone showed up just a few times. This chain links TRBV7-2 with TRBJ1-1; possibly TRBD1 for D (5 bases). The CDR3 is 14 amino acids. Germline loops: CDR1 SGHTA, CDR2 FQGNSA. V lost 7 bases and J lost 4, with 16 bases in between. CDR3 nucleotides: TGTGCCAGCAACCCCCAGGGAGACTTCACTGAAGCTTTCTTT. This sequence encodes CASNPQGDFTEAFF.

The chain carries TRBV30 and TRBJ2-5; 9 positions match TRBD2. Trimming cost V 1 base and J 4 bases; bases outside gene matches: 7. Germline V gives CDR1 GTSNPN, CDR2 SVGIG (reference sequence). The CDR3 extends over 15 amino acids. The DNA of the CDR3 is TGTGCCTGGAGTGGGGCTAGCGGGATATCAGAGACCCAGTACTTC. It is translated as CAWSGASGISETQYF.

CDR3 DNA: TGTGCCAGCAGAGCGGGAAGGTTCTCAGATACGCAGTATTTT. Its translation: CASRAGRFSDTQYF. This rearrangement joins TRBV27 to TRBJ2-3, with 7 positions matching TRBD2. With V trimmed by 6 bases and J by 4 bases, 7 bases remained unmatched. Germline values: CDR1 MNHEY, CDR2 SMNVEV (reference sequence). This CDR3 is 14 amino acids long.

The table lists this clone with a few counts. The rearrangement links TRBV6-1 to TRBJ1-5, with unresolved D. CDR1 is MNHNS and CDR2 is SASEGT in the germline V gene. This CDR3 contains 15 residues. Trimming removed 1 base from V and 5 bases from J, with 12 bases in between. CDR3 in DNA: TGTGCCAGCAGTGAAGGACCCGGGCTGCATCAGCCCCAGCATTTT. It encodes CASSEGPGLHQPQHF.

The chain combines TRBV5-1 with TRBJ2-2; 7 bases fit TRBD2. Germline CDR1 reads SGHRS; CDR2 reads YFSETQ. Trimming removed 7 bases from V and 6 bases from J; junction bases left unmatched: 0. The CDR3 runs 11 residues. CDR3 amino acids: CASAGAGELFF. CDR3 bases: TGCGCCAGCGCGGGAGCCGGGGAGCTGTTTTTT. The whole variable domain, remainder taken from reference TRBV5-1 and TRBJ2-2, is KAGVTQTPRYLIKTRGQQVTLSCSPISGHRSVSWYQQTPGQGLQFLFEYFSETQRNKGNFPGRFSGRQFSNSRSEMNVSTLELGDSALYLCASAGAGELFFGEGSRLTVL.

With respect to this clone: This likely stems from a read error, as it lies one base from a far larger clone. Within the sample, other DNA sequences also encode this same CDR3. The CDR3 bases are TGTGCCAGCACAGGCAACACCGGGGAGCTGTTTTTT. Translating gives CASTGNTGELFF. J is TRBJ2-2 and V is TRBV28; D not resolved. The CDR3 loop spans 12 amino acids. Trimming shortened V by 7 bases and J by 2 bases, and 5 bases separated the two germline ends. Germline values: CDR1 MDHEN, CDR2 SYDVKM.

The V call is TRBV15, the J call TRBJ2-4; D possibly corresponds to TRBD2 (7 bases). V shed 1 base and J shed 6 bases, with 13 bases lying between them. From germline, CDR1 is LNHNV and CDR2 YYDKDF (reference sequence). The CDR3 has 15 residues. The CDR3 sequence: CATSRGTGGLNIQYF. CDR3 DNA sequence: TGTGCCACCAGCAGAGGAACGGGGGGCCTAAACATTCAGTACTTC.

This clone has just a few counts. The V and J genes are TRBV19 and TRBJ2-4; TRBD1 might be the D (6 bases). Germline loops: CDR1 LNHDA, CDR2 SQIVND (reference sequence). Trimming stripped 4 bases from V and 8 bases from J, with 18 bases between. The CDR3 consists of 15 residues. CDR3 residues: CASSRGTSPPDIQYF. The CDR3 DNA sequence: TGTGCCAGTAGTAGGGGGACATCTCCTCCGGACATTCAGTACTTC.

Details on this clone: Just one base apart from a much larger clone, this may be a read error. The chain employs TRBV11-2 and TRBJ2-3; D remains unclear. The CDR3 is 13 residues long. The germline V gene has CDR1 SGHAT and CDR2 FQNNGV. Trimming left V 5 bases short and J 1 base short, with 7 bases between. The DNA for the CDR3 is TGTGCCAGCAGCAACCCCGGCACAGATACGCAGTATTTT. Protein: CASSNPGTDTQYF.

CDR3 protein: CASTPTRLGETQYF. The CDR3 nucleotides are TGCGCCAGCACCCCCACCAGGTTAGGGGAGACCCAGTACTTC. The chain joins TRBV5-1 to TRBJ2-5; D call uncertain. Germline V lookup: CDR1 SGHRS, CDR2 YFSETQ. This CDR3 comprises 14 residues. The V end lost 6 bases, the J end lost 5 bases, and 17 bases lay between the germline ends.